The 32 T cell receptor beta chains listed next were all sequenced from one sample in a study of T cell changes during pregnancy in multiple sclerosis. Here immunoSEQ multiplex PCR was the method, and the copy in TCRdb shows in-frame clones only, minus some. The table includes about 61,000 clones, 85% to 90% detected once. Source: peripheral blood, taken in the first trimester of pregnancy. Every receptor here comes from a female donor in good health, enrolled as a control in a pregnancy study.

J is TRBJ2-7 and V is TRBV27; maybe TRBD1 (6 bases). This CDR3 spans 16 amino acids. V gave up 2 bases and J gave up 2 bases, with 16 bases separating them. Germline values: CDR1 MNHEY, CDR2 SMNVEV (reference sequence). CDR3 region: CASSLAPGHSTYEQYF. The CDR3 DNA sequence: TGTGCCAGCAGTTTAGCGCCGGGACATTCAACCTACGAGCAGTACTTC.

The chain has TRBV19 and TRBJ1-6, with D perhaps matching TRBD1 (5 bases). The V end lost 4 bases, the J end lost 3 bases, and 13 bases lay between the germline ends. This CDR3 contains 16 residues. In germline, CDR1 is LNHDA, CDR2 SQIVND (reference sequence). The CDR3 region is CASSTGLPIYNSPLHF. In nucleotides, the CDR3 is TGTGCCAGTAGTACAGGGTTACCCATCTATAATTCACCCCTCCACTTT. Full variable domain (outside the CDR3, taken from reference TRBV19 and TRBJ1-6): DGGITQSPKYLFRKEGQNVTLSCEQNLNHDAMYWYRQDPGQGLRLIYYSQIVNDFQKGDIAEGYSVSREKKESFPLTVTSAQKNPTAFYLCASSTGLPIYNSPLHFGNGTRLTVT.

In DNA, the CDR3 is TGTGCCAGCAGCCCCTGGGCAGGGGATGGAAACACCATATATTTT. Encoded protein: CASSPWAGDGNTIYF. The chain links TRBV6-5 to TRBJ1-3, with D possibly being TRBD1 (6 bases). The V end was cut by 6 bases, the J end by 3 bases, with 15 bases between. Germline V gene data show CDR1 as MNHEY and CDR2 as SVGAGI. The CDR3 sequence is 15 residues long.

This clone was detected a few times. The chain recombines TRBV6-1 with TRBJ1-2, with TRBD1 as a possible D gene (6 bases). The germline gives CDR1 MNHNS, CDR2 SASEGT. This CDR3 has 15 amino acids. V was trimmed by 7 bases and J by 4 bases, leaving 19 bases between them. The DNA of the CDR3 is TGTGCCAGCACCGAAGGGGGGGTAGCGGCCTATGGCTACACCTTC. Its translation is CASTEGGVAAYGYTF.

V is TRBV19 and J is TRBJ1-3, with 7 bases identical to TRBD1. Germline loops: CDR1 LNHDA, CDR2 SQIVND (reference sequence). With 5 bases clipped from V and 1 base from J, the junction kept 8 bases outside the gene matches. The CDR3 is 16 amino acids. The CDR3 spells CASSAEQGSSGNTIYF. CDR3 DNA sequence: TGTGCCAGTAGTGCCGAACAGGGGTCTTCTGGAAACACCATATATTTT.

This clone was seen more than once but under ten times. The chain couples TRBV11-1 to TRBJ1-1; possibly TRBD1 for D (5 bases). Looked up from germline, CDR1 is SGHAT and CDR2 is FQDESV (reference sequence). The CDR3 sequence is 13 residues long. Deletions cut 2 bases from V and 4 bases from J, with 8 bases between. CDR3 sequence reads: CASSLRRGTEAFF. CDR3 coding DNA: TGTGCCAGCAGCTTACGGAGGGGCACTGAAGCTTTCTTT.

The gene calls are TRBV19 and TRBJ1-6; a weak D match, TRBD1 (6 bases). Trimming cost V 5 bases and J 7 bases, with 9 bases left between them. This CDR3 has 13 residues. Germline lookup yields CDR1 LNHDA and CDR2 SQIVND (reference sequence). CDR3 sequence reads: CASSQGINSPLHF. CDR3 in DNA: TGTGCCAGTAGTCAGGGGATCAATTCACCCCTCCACTTT.

The chain's CDR3 is CASSVDPTDYNEQFF. CDR3 coding DNA: TGTGCCAGCAGTGTTGACCCCACAGACTACAATGAGCAGTTCTTC. The rearrangement uses TRBV6-4 and TRBJ2-1; D call uncertain. Germline V gene sequence: CDR1 MRHNA, CDR2 SNTAGT. Trimming left V 4 bases short and J 3 bases short, with 13 bases between. CDR3 size: 15 residues.

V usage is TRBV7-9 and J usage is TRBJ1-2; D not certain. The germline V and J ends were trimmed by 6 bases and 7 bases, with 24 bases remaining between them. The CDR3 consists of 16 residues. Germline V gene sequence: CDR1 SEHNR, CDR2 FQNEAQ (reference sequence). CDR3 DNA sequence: TGTGCCAGCAGTATCGTTCCAACTCCCCGGGGTGCTGGCTACACCTTC. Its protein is CASSIVPTPRGAGYTF.

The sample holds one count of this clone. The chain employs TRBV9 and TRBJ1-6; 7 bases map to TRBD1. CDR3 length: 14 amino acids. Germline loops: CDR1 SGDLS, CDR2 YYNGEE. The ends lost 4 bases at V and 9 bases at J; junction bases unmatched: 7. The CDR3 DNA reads TGTGCCAGCAGCCCCCAGGGGGATCCTTCACCCCTCCACTTT. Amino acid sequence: CASSPQGDPSPLHF.

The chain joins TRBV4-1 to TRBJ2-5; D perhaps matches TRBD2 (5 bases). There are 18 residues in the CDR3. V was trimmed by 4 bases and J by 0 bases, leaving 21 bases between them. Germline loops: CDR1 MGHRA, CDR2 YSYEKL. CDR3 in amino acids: CASSLYYLPGVYQETQYF. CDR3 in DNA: TGCGCCAGCAGCCTCTACTATTTGCCCGGGGTGTACCAAGAGACCCAGTACTTC.

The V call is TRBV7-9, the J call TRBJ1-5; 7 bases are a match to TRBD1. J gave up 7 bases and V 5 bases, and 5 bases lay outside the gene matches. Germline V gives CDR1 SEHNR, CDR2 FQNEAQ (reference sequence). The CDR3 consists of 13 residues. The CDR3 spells CASSTTGRQPQHF. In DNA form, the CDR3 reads TGTGCCAGCAGCACGACAGGGCGCCAGCCCCAGCATTTT.

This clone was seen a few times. CDR3 DNA sequence: TGTGCCAGCAGCGGTAGCGCCGGGGAGCTGTTTTTT. Its protein is CASSGSAGELFF. This sequence joins TRBV9 and TRBJ2-2; D perhaps matches TRBD2 (5 bases). CDR1 SGDLS and CDR2 YYNGEE come from the germline V gene. V lost 3 bases to trimming and J lost 6 bases, with 6 bases between them. The length of the CDR3 is 12 residues.

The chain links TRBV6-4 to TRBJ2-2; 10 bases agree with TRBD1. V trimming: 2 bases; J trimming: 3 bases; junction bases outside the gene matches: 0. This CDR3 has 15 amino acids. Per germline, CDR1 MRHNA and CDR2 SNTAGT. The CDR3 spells CASSDGTGDTGELFF. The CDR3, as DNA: TGTGCCAGCAGTGACGGGACAGGGGACACCGGGGAGCTGTTTTTT.

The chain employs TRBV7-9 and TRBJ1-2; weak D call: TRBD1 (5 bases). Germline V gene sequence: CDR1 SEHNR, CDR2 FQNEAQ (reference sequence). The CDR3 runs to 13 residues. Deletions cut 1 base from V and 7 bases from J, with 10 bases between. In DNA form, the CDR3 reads TGTGCCAGCAGCTTAGGGGGTACAGGTGGCTACACCTTC. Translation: CASSLGGTGGYTF.

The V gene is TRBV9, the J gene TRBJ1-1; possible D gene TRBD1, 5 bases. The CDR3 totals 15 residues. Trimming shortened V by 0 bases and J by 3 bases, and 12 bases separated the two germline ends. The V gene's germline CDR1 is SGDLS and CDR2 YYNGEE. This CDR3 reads CASSVAQGTDTEAFF. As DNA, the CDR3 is TGTGCCAGCAGCGTAGCCCAGGGTACGGACACTGAAGCTTTCTTT.

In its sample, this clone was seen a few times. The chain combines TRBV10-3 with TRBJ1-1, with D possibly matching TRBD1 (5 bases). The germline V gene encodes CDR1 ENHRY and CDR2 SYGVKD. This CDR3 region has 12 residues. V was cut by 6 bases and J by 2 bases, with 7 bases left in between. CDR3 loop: CAIRDTNTEAFF. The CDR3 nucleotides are TGTGCCATCAGGGACACCAACACTGAAGCTTTCTTT.

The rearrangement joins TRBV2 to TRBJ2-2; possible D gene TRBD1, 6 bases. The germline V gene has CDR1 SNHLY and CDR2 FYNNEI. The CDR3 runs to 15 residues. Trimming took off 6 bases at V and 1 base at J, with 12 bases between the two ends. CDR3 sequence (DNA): TGTGCCAGCAGAGGGTCGACAGGGAACACCGGGGAGCTGTTTTTT. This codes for CASRGSTGNTGELFF. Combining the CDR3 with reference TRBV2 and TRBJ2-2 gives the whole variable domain EPEVTQTPSHQVTQMGQEVILRCVPISNHLYFYWYRQILGQKVEFLVSFYNNEISEKSEIFDDQFSVERPDGSNFTLKIRSTKLEDSAMYFCASRGSTGNTGELFFGEGSRLTVL.

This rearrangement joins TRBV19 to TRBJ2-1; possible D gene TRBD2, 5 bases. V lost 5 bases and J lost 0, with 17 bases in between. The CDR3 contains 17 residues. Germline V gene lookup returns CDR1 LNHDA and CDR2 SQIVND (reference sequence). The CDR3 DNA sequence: TGTGCCAGTAGTGGCCGGAGGAGTCGAATCTCCTACAATGAGCAGTTCTTC. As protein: CASSGRRSRISYNEQFF.

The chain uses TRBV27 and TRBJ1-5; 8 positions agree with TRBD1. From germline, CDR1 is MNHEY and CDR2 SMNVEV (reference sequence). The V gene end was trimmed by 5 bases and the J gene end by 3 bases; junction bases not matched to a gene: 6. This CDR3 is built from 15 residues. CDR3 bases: TGTGCCAGCAGTCCATGGACAGGGAACAATCAGCCCCAGCATTTT. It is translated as CASSPWTGNNQPQHF.

For the CDR3, the DNA is TGTGCCAGCAGTTACTCGGCTAGCGGGGATTACGAGCAGTACTTC. Translation: CASSYSASGDYEQYF. The chain is built from TRBV6-5 and TRBJ2-7, with TRBD2 identical over 9 bases. The CDR3 spans 15 residues. CDR1 and CDR2 from the germline V gene are MNHEY and SVGAGI. J lost 4 bases, V lost 0 bases, and 4 bases had no gene match.

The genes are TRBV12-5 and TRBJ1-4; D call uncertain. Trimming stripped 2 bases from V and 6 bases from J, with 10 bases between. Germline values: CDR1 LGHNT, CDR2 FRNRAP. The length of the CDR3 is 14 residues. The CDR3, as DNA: TGTGCTAGTGGTTTGTCGGGGTTTCATGAAAAACTGTTTTTT. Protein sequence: CASGLSGFHEKLFF. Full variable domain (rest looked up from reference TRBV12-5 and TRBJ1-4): DARVTQTPRHKVTEMGQEVTMRCQPILGHNTVFWYRQTMMQGLELLAYFRNRAPLDDSGMPKDRFSAEMPDATLATLKIQPSEPRDSAVYFCASGLSGFHEKLFFGSGTQLSVL.

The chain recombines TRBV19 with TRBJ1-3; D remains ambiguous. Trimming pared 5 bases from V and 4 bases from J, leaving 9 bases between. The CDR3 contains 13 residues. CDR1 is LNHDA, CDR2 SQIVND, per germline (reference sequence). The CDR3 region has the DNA TGTGCCAGTAGTGTCGAAGCCGGAAACACCATATATTTT. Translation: CASSVEAGNTIYF.

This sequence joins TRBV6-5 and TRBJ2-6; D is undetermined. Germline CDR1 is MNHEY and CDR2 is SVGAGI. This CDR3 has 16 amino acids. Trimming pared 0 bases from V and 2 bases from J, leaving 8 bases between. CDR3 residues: CASSYSWSAGANVLTF. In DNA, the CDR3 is TGTGCCAGCAGTTACTCGTGGAGTGCTGGGGCCAACGTCCTGACTTTC.

CDR3 sequence (DNA): TGTGCCAGTAGTACCGGGACAGCAAGCTCTGGGGCCAACGTCCTGACTTTC. It specifies CASSTGTASSGANVLTF. The gene calls are TRBV19 and TRBJ2-6; 7 bases fit TRBD1. The junction had 6 bases not matched to a gene; V was cut back by 4 bases and J by 0 bases. This CDR3 comprises 17 residues. The germline CDR1 and CDR2 sequences are LNHDA and SQIVND (reference sequence).

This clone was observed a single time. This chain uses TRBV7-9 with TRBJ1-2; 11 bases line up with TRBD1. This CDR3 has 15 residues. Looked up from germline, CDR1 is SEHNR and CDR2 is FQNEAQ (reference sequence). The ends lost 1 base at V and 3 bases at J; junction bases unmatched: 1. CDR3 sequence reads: CASSLGTGGDYGYTF. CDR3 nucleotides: TGTGCCAGCAGCTTAGGGACAGGGGGCGACTATGGCTACACCTTC.

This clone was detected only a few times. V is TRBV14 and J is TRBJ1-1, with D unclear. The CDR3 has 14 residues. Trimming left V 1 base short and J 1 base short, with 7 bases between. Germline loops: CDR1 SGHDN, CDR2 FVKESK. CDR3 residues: CASSQVGGNTEAFF. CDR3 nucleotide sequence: TGTGCCAGCAGCCAAGTAGGAGGGAACACTGAAGCTTTCTTT.

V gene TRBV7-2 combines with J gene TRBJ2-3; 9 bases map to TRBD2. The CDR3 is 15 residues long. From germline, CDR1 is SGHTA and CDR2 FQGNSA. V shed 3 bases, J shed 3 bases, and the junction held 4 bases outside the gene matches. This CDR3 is CASSFRGGGTDTQYF. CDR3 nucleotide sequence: TGTGCCAGCAGCTTTCGCGGGGGGGGGACAGATACGCAGTATTTT.

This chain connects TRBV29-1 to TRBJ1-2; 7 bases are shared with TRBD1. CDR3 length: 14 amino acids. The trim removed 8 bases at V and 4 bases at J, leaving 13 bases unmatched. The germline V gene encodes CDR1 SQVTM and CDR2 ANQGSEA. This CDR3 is CSFRDSYMSYGYTF. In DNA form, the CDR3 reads TGCAGCTTCCGGGACAGTTATATGAGCTATGGCTACACCTTC.

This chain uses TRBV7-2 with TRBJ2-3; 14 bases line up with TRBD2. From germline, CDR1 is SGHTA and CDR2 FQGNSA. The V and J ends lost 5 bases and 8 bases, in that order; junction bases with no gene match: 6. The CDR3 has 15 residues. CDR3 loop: CASSPGLAGGPTQYF. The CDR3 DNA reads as TGTGCCAGCAGCCCAGGACTAGCGGGGGGCCCTACGCAGTATTTT. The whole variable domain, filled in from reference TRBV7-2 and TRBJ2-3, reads GAGVSQSPSNKVTEKGKDVELRCDPISGHTALYWYRQSLGQGLEFLIYFQGNSAPDKSGLPSDRFSAERTGGSVSTLTIQRTQQEDSAVYLCASSPGLAGGPTQYFGPGTRLTVL.

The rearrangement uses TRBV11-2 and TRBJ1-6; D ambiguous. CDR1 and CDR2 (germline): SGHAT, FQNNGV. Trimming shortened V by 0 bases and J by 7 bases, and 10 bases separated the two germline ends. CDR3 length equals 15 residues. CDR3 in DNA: TGTGCCAGCAGCTTAGAGCCCAGGAGGAATTCACCCCTCCACTTT. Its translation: CASSLEPRRNSPLHF.

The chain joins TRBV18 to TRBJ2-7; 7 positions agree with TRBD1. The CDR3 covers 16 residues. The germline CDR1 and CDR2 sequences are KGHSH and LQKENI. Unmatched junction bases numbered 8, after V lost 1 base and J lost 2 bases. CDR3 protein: CASSPRTGERTYEQYF. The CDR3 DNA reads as TGTGCCAGCTCACCACGTACAGGGGAGAGGACCTACGAGCAGTACTTC.